This is a list of T cell receptor beta chains from one sample in a study of Ad26.COV2.S vaccination and SARS-CoV-2 variants. The assay was immunoSEQ multiplex PCR, and TCRdb's table has in-frame clones only and misses some. The repertoire consists of 300,000 to 400,000 clones, with 75% to 90% occurring once and the leading ten covering approximately 5%. Source: peripheral blood, taken in a trial of Ad26.COV2.S vaccine versus placebo. Every receptor here comes from a person between 18 and 65 years old who received the Ad26.COV2.S COVID-19 vaccine or a placebo. Both conserved end residues are part of each CDR3. Each record gives: D gene, J gene, V gene, clone size, CDR3 protein, CDR3 DNA. The D gene is left open where the match is weak. A clone size is listed for some rows: how often the clone was seen (once, few, many), or a class if it is expanded.

D gene: -; J gene: TRBJ1-1; V gene: TRBV20-1; clone size: once; CDR3 protein: CSASESTMNTEAFF; CDR3 DNA: TGCAGTGCTAGTGAGAGTACCATGAACACTGAAGCTTTCTTT
D gene: -; J gene: TRBJ2-2; V gene: TRBV27; clone size: -; CDR3 protein: CASSFNTGELFF; CDR3 DNA: TGTGCCAGCAGTTTCAACACCGGGGAGCTGTTTTTT
D gene: TRBD1; J gene: TRBJ2-5; V gene: TRBV7-9; clone size: -; CDR3 protein: CASSLSRTGGQETQYF; CDR3 DNA: TGTGCCAGCAGCTTATCCCGGACAGGGGGTCAAGAGACCCAGTACTTC
D gene: -; J gene: TRBJ2-5; V gene: TRBV5-8; clone size: -; CDR3 protein: CASSSPGGRETQYF; CDR3 DNA: TGTGCCAGCAGCTCACCCGGAGGTCGGGAGACCCAGTACTTC
D gene: -; J gene: TRBJ1-1; V gene: TRBV7-8; clone size: -; CDR3 protein: CASSPGLRDTEAFF; CDR3 DNA: TGTGCCAGCAGCCCAGGGCTGAGGGACACTGAAGCTTTCTTT
D gene: TRBD2; J gene: TRBJ2-1; V gene: TRBV3-1/TRBV3-2; clone size: -; CDR3 protein: CASSQGGLAGAHEQFF; CDR3 DNA: TGTGCCAGCAGCCAAGGCGGACTAGCGGGAGCTCATGAGCAGTTCTTC
D gene: -; J gene: TRBJ2-7; V gene: TRBV6-5; clone size: -; CDR3 protein: CASSNRDRAYEQYF; CDR3 DNA: TGTGCCAGCAGTAACCGGGACCGCGCCTACGAGCAGTACTTC
D gene: -; J gene: TRBJ2-5; V gene: TRBV19; clone size: -; CDR3 protein: CASSPGGETQYF; CDR3 DNA: TGTGCCAGTAGCCCAGGGGGGGAGACCCAGTACTTC
D gene: -; J gene: TRBJ2-5; V gene: TRBV29-1; clone size: -; CDR3 protein: CSVEPSGETQYF; CDR3 DNA: TGCAGCGTTGAGCCCTCTGGGGAGACCCAGTACTTC
D gene: -; J gene: TRBJ2-3; V gene: TRBV9; clone size: once; CDR3 protein: CASSVGNSRPDTQYF; CDR3 DNA: TGTGCCAGCAGCGTAGGAAATAGCCGCCCAGATACGCAGTATTTT
D gene: TRBD1; J gene: TRBJ1-4; V gene: TRBV7-8; clone size: -; CDR3 protein: CASSHDREELFF; CDR3 DNA: TGTGCCAGCAGCCATGACAGGGAGGAACTGTTTTTT
D gene: TRBD1; J gene: TRBJ1-2; V gene: TRBV19; clone size: -; CDR3 protein: CASSSRQGVFGYTF; CDR3 DNA: TGTGCCAGTAGTTCCCGACAGGGGGTGTTTGGCTACACCTTC
D gene: -; J gene: TRBJ2-1; V gene: TRBV6-4; clone size: -; CDR3 protein: CASSGTPSAEQFF; CDR3 DNA: TGTGCCAGCAGTGGGACCCCTAGTGCTGAGCAGTTCTTC
D gene: -; J gene: TRBJ2-1; V gene: TRBV13; clone size: -; CDR3 protein: CASSLDLRANEQFF; CDR3 DNA: TGTGCCAGCAGCTTAGACCTCAGGGCCAATGAGCAGTTCTTC
D gene: TRBD1; J gene: TRBJ2-7; V gene: TRBV5-6; clone size: -; CDR3 protein: CASRSTGEDYEQYF; CDR3 DNA: TGTGCCAGCAGATCGACAGGGGAGGACTACGAGCAGTACTTC
D gene: -; J gene: TRBJ1-5; V gene: TRBV10-2; clone size: -; CDR3 protein: CASSETISNQPQHF; CDR3 DNA: TGCGCCAGCAGTGAGACTATTAGCAATCAGCCCCAGCATTTT
D gene: -; J gene: TRBJ2-1; V gene: TRBV11-2; clone size: -; CDR3 protein: CASSSLRGYNEQFF; CDR3 DNA: TGTGCCAGCAGCTCTTTACGGGGCTACAATGAGCAGTTCTTC
D gene: -; J gene: TRBJ2-3; V gene: TRBV10-3; clone size: -; CDR3 protein: CAISGGTDTQYF; CDR3 DNA: TGTGCCATCAGTGGGGGCACAGATACGCAGTATTTT
D gene: -; J gene: TRBJ2-1; V gene: TRBV20-1; clone size: -; CDR3 protein: CSANERSYNEQFF; CDR3 DNA: TGCAGTGCTAATGAGAGGAGCTACAATGAGCAGTTCTTC
D gene: TRBD2; J gene: TRBJ2-3; V gene: TRBV28; clone size: -; CDR3 protein: CASSVGTRGTQYF; CDR3 DNA: TGTGCCAGCAGTGTCGGGACTAGAGGTACGCAGTATTTT
D gene: -; J gene: TRBJ2-7; V gene: TRBV20-1; clone size: -; CDR3 protein: CSARTTYEQYF; CDR3 DNA: TGCAGTGCGCGGACTACCTACGAGCAGTACTTC
D gene: TRBD1; J gene: TRBJ1-6; V gene: TRBV30; clone size: once; CDR3 protein: CAWSVRQGDSPLHF; CDR3 DNA: TGTGCCTGGAGTGTACGACAGGGGGATTCACCCCTCCACTTT
D gene: -; J gene: TRBJ2-3; V gene: TRBV5-1; clone size: -; CDR3 protein: CASSYSGSGGNTQYF; CDR3 DNA: TGCGCCAGCAGCTATAGCGGTTCAGGGGGAAATACGCAGTATTTT
D gene: -; J gene: TRBJ2-5; V gene: TRBV2; clone size: -; CDR3 protein: CASSEAIGRIEETQYF; CDR3 DNA: TGTGCCAGCAGTGAAGCGATTGGACGGATAGAAGAGACCCAGTACTTC
D gene: -; J gene: TRBJ2-7; V gene: TRBV23-1; clone size: -; CDR3 protein: CASKTRGSHYEQYF; CDR3 DNA: TGCGCCAGCAAGACAAGGGGCAGCCACTACGAGCAGTACTTC
D gene: TRBD2; J gene: TRBJ2-7; V gene: TRBV7-8; clone size: -; CDR3 protein: CASSLDTGGAYEQYF; CDR3 DNA: TGTGCCAGCAGCTTAGACACGGGAGGCGCCTACGAGCAGTACTTC
D gene: TRBD1; J gene: TRBJ2-7; V gene: TRBV19; clone size: -; CDR3 protein: CASSIVQGAEQYF; CDR3 DNA: TGTGCCAGTAGTATAGTGCAGGGGGCTGAGCAGTACTTC
D gene: -; J gene: TRBJ1-5; V gene: TRBV19; clone size: few; CDR3 protein: CASSIYDGDNQPQHF; CDR3 DNA: TGTGCCAGTAGTATATATGACGGCGACAATCAGCCCCAGCATTTT
D gene: -; J gene: TRBJ1-1; V gene: TRBV6-2/TRBV6-3; clone size: -; CDR3 protein: CASSPNGGAGEAFF; CDR3 DNA: TGTGCCAGCAGCCCCAATGGGGGCGCGGGTGAAGCTTTCTTT
D gene: TRBD1; J gene: TRBJ1-1; V gene: TRBV7-9; clone size: -; CDR3 protein: CASSSPERTGDTEAFF; CDR3 DNA: TGTGCCAGCAGCTCTCCCGAGAGGACAGGGGACACTGAAGCTTTCTTT
D gene: TRBD1; J gene: TRBJ1-4; V gene: TRBV5-6; clone size: -; CDR3 protein: CASSNAGQGDEKLFF; CDR3 DNA: TGTGCCAGCAGCAACGCCGGACAGGGGGACGAAAAACTGTTTTTT
D gene: TRBD2; J gene: TRBJ2-1; V gene: TRBV18; clone size: once; CDR3 protein: CASSLGAGDYEQFF; CDR3 DNA: TGTGCCAGCTCTCTAGGGGCGGGAGATTATGAGCAGTTCTTC
D gene: -; J gene: TRBJ1-2; V gene: TRBV2; clone size: -; CDR3 protein: CASGGGGADYGYTF; CDR3 DNA: TGTGCCAGCGGGGGCGGGGGCGCAGACTATGGCTACACCTTC
D gene: TRBD1; J gene: TRBJ1-1; V gene: TRBV4-2; clone size: -; CDR3 protein: CASSQASLDRDPEAFF; CDR3 DNA: TGTGCCAGCAGCCAAGCCTCTTTGGACAGGGACCCTGAAGCTTTCTTT
D gene: -; J gene: TRBJ1-2; V gene: TRBV10-3; clone size: -; CDR3 protein: CAISGGDQVYGYTF; CDR3 DNA: TGTGCCATCAGTGGAGGGGATCAGGTCTATGGCTACACCTTC
D gene: TRBD2; J gene: TRBJ2-7; V gene: TRBV28; clone size: -; CDR3 protein: CASSLPGGKTYEQYF; CDR3 DNA: TGTGCCAGCAGTTTACCGGGGGGGAAAACCTACGAGCAGTACTTC
D gene: TRBD2; J gene: TRBJ2-1; V gene: TRBV30; clone size: -; CDR3 protein: CAWGLAASYNEQFF; CDR3 DNA: TGTGCCTGGGGACTAGCGGCCTCCTACAATGAGCAGTTCTTC
D gene: TRBD2; J gene: TRBJ2-2; V gene: TRBV19; clone size: -; CDR3 protein: CASRGGQKNTGELFF; CDR3 DNA: TGTGCCAGCCGGGGGGGACAAAAGAACACCGGGGAGCTGTTTTTT
D gene: -; J gene: TRBJ2-5; V gene: TRBV24-1; clone size: -; CDR3 protein: CATSDRDSFTETQYF; CDR3 DNA: TGTGCCACCAGTGACCGAGACAGTTTCACCGAGACCCAGTACTTC
D gene: TRBD2; J gene: TRBJ2-5; V gene: TRBV6-2/TRBV6-3; clone size: -; CDR3 protein: CASSATSGRARETQYF; CDR3 DNA: TGTGCCAGCAGTGCGACTAGCGGGAGGGCCAGGGAGACCCAGTACTTC
D gene: -; J gene: TRBJ2-7; V gene: TRBV27; clone size: -; CDR3 protein: CASSLRGTYEQYF; CDR3 DNA: TGTGCCAGCAGTCTAAGGGGGACCTACGAGCAGTACTTC
D gene: -; J gene: TRBJ2-3; V gene: TRBV11-3; clone size: -; CDR3 protein: CASSLTQSTDTQYF; CDR3 DNA: TGTGCCAGCAGCTTAACACAGAGCACAGATACGCAGTATTTT
D gene: -; J gene: TRBJ2-6; V gene: TRBV5-1; clone size: -; CDR3 protein: CASSSSATAPSGANVLTF; CDR3 DNA: TGCGCCAGCAGCTCTTCTGCGACAGCTCCCTCTGGGGCCAACGTCCTGACTTTC
D gene: -; J gene: TRBJ1-1; V gene: TRBV7-8; clone size: -; CDR3 protein: CASSLVSQVNTEAFF; CDR3 DNA: TGTGCCAGCAGCTTAGTCTCTCAAGTGAACACTGAAGCTTTCTTT
D gene: -; J gene: TRBJ1-5; V gene: TRBV19; clone size: -; CDR3 protein: CASSMGPGQSNQPQHF; CDR3 DNA: TGTGCCAGTAGTATGGGTCCCGGACAAAGCAATCAGCCCCAGCATTTT
D gene: TRBD1; J gene: TRBJ2-7; V gene: TRBV28; clone size: once; CDR3 protein: CASSLFGPTGGRSHEQYF; CDR3 DNA: TGTGCCAGCAGTTTATTTGGCCCGACAGGGGGCCGCTCGCACGAGCAGTACTTC